The TCR beta chain under discussion was sequenced for a study of breast tumors, draining lymph nodes, adjacent tissues. Points from the study as a whole: Tumor and nontumor repertoires were significantly more similar in luminal-like than in basal-like breast cancer. That most tumor T cells come from lymph nodes remained unproven. Most tumor T cells seemingly derive from lymph node, then expand in tumor. Tumor TCR diversity was below lymph nodes but above nontumor tissue.

V lost 3 bases and J 0 bases, leaving 12 bases between the germline ends. The CDR3 contains 15 residues. Germline CDR1 reads DFQATT; CDR2 reads SNEGSKA (reference sequence). This clonotype was picked up many times. The antigen remains undetermined. Axillary draining lymph nodes of breast cancer patients supplied the node samples. TCRdb re-analysed the multiplex PCR reads in MiXCR, keeping a single row per CDR3 protein. The sample contains over 70,000 distinct CDR3 sequences, around 30% of which appear only once. Source material: axillary lymph node tissue. The TCR comes from a female donor with breast cancer. Some clones in this sample may be carry-over from other donors' samples. This chain links TRBV20-1 with TRBJ1-5; D gene unclear. The CDR3 coding sequence is TGCAGTGCTAGTGGCGGAAAGTATAGCAATCAGCCCCAGCATTTT. It codes for CSASGGKYSNQPQHF.